What follows are 9 T cell receptor beta chains derived from one specimen sequenced in a study of blood T cell repertoires in COVID-19. Sequencing used immunoSEQ multiplex PCR; TCRdb keeps in-frame clones, though not all of them. This table has fewer than 200,000 clones, approximately 82% appearing once. Material for sequencing was peripheral blood. These receptors all stem from a woman aged 80 or older with acute or convalescent COVID-19.

The rearrangement links TRBV19 to TRBJ1-6; TRBD1 aligns across 9 bases. V lost 7 bases, J lost 10 bases, and 11 bases stayed unmatched. This CDR3 is 15 amino acids long. The germline CDR1 and CDR2 sequences are LNHDA and SQIVND (reference sequence). CDR3 bases: TGTGCCAGTACACAGCGGGGACAGGGTCGATCACCCCTCCACTTT. Translation gives CASTQRGQGRSPLHF.

The chain has TRBV5-8 and TRBJ1-1; 9 nucleotides agree with TRBD1. There are 14 residues in the CDR3. The V and J ends lost 0 bases and 5 bases, in that order; junction bases with no gene match: 2. Germline assignment: CDR1 SGHTS and CDR2 YDEGEE. The CDR3 DNA follows: TGTGCCAGCAGCTTGGATGACAGGGGGACTGAAGCTTTCTTT. Translation gives CASSLDDRGTEAFF.

This sequence joins TRBV5-5 and TRBJ1-4; 10 nucleotides match TRBD1. Germline lookup yields CDR1 SGHKS and CDR2 YYEKEE (reference sequence). The CDR3 loop spans 15 amino acids. Germline trimming cut 6 bases from V and 8 bases from J; bases unmatched to any gene: 10. This CDR3 reads CASNPSGTGDEKLFF. The DNA of the CDR3 is TGTGCCAGCAATCCCTCCGGGACAGGGGACGAAAAACTGTTTTTT.

This chain connects TRBV29-1 to TRBJ2-3; weak D call: TRBD2 (6 bases). Germline CDR1 and CDR2: SQVTM and ANQGSEA. CDR3 size: 13 residues. V lost 6 bases, J lost 2 bases, and 12 bases lay in between. The CDR3 DNA is TGCAGCGTCAGAGGGGAGGCCACAGATACGCAGTATTTT. Translated: CSVRGEATDTQYF.

The chain carries TRBV5-8 and TRBJ2-1; 7 bases align to TRBD2. After removal of 0 bases from V and 4 bases from J, the junction contained 7 bases not matched to a gene. Germline CDR1 is SGHTS and CDR2 is YDEGEE. This CDR3 region has 16 residues. The CDR3 DNA follows: TGTGCCAGCAGCTTGGGTGTGGGGGGGATATACAATGAGCAGTTCTTC. Protein: CASSLGVGGIYNEQFF.

V is TRBV10-1 and J is TRBJ2-3; the D gene is possibly TRBD1 (6 bases). Germline-derived CDR1 and CDR2 are WNHNN and SYGVQD (reference sequence). CDR3 length equals 14 residues. Trimming took 3 bases from V and 4 from J, leaving 11 bases between them. DNA for the CDR3: TGCGCCAGCAGTGAATTGGGGGCTGCAGATACGCAGTATTTT. Translated, it gives CASSELGAADTQYF.

The J gene is TRBJ1-2, the V gene TRBV5-4; D remains unclear. Germline values: CDR1 SGHNT, CDR2 YYREEE (reference sequence). Trimming removed 6 bases at V and 2 bases at J, with 14 bases between. This CDR3 has 14 amino acids. The CDR3 DNA sequence: TGTGCCAGCACCCTTGGTGGCAGGAACTATGGCTACACCTTC. This encodes CASTLGGRNYGYTF.

This clone showed up many times. V usage is TRBV2 and J usage is TRBJ2-3, with TRBD2 as a possible D gene (7 bases). The V end lost 7 bases, the J end lost 3 bases, and 17 bases lay between the germline ends. CDR3 size: 15 residues. Germline V gene sequence: CDR1 SNHLY, CDR2 FYNNEI. The CDR3 loop reads CASTLPKGGTDTQYF. CDR3 coding DNA: TGTGCCAGCACCCTGCCCAAGGGGGGGACAGATACGCAGTATTTT.

The chain couples TRBV10-2 to TRBJ2-3, with TRBD2 as a possible D gene (5 bases). V was cut by 2 bases and J by 0 bases, with 9 bases left in between. Germline-derived CDR1 and CDR2 are WSHSY and SAAADI. This CDR3 spans 15 amino acids. The CDR3 bases are TGCGCCAGCAGTGAGGGTCGGGGAAGCACAGATACGCAGTATTTT. Its translation is CASSEGRGSTDTQYF.